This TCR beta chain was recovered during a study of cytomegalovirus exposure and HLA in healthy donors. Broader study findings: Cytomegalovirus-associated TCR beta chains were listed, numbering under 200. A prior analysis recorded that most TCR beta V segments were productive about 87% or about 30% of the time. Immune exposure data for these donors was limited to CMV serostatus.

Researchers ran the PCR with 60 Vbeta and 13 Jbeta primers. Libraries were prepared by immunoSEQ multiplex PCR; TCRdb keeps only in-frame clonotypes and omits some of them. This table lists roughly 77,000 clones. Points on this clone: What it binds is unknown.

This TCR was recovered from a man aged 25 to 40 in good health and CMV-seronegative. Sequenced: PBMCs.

The CDR3 is CASAQVLNTEAFF. The CDR3 bases are TGTGCCAGCGCCCAGGTCTTGAACACTGAAGCTTTCTTT. The chain combines TRBV2 with TRBJ1-1; D uncertain. This CDR3 spans 13 amino acids. V dropped 8 bases and J dropped 0 bases, with 10 bases sitting between them. The V gene's germline CDR1 is SNHLY and CDR2 FYNNEI. The variable domain in full, completed from reference TRBV2 and TRBJ1-1, reads EPEVTQTPSHQVTQMGQEVILRCVPISNHLYFYWYRQILGQKVEFLVSFYNNEISEKSEIFDDQFSVERPDGSNFTLKIRSTKLEDSAMYFCASAQVLNTEAFFGQGTRLTVV.